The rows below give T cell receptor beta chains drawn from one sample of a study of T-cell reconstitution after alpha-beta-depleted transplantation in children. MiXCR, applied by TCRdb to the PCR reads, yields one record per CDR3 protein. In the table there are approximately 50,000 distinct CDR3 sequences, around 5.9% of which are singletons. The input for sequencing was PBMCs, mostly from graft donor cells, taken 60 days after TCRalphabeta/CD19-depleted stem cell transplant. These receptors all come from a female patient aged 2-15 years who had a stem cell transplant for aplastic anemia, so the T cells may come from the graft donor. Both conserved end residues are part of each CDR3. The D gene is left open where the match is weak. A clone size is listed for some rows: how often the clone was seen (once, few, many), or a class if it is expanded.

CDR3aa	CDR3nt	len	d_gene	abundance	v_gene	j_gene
CSAPEARNYEQYF	TGCAGTGCTCCCGAAGCCCGGAACTACGAGCAGTACTTC	13	.	many	TRBV20-1	TRBJ2-7
CASSLEGTAIRIF	TGCGCCAGCAGCTTGGAAGGGACAGCCATTAGGATCTTT	13	TRBD1	many	TRBV5-1	TRBJ1-1
CASSPGLGPNTGELFF	TGTGCCAGCTCACCAGGTCTGGGCCCGAACACCGGGGAGCTGTTTTTT	16	.	.	TRBV18	TRBJ2-2
CATTTVTGELFF	TGTGCCACAACGACGGTCACCGGGGAGCTGTTTTTT	12	.	many	TRBV24-1	TRBJ2-2
CASSLGQSLSDYGYTF	TGTGCCAGCTCACTGGGACAGTCATTAAGCGACTATGGCTACACCTTC	16	TRBD1	.	TRBV18	TRBJ1-2
CSGPGATPYGYTF	TGCAGTGGACCAGGCGCGACACCTTATGGCTACACCTTC	13	.	few	TRBV20-1	TRBJ1-2
CASSLALYSTDTQYF	TGTGCCAGCAGCTTAGCGCTGTACAGCACAGATACGCAGTATTTT	15	.	many	TRBV7-8	TRBJ2-3
CASSSSTGNPRGANVLTF	TGTGCCAGCAGTTCGTCCACCGGGAACCCAAGGGGGGCCAACGTCCTGACTTTC	18	.	many	TRBV6-6	TRBJ2-6
CSAHRQGLVEAFF	TGCAGTGCGCACCGACAGGGACTCGTTGAAGCTTTCTTT	13	TRBD1	many	TRBV20-1	TRBJ1-1
CSVGQGSYEQYF	TGCAGCGTTGGGCAGGGTTCCTACGAGCAGTACTTC	12	.	many	TRBV29-1	TRBJ2-7
CASSPLGQGGYNEQFF	TGTGCCAGCAGCCCACTCGGACAGGGGGGCTACAATGAGCAGTTCTTC	16	TRBD1	many	TRBV12-3/TRBV12-4	TRBJ2-1
CASSHGNRGFGEKLFF	TGTGCCAGCAGCCACGGAAACAGGGGATTTGGTGAAAAACTGTTTTTT	16	TRBD1	.	TRBV3-1	TRBJ1-4